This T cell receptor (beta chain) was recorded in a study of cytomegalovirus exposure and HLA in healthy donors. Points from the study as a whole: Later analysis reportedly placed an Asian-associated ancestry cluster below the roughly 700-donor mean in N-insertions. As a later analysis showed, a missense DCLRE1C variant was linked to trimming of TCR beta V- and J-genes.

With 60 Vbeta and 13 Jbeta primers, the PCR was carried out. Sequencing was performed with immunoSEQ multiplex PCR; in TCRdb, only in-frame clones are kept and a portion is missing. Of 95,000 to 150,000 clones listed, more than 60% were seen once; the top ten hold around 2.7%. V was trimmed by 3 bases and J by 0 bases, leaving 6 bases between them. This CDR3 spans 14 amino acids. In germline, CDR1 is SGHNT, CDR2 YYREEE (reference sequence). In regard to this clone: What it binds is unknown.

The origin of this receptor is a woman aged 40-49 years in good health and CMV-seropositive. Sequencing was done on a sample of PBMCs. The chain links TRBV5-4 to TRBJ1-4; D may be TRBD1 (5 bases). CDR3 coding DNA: TGTGCCAGCAGCTCACAGGCAACTAATGAAAAACTGTTTTTT. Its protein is CASSSQATNEKLFF. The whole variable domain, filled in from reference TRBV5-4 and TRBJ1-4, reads ETGVTQSPTHLIKTRGQQVTLRCSSQSGHNTVSWYQQALGQGPQFIFQYYREEENGRGNFPPRFSGLQFPNYSSELNVNALELDDSALYLCASSSQATNEKLFFGSGTQLSVL.